This T cell receptor beta chain appears in the sequencing data of a study of T cells in Graves' hyperthyroidism and ophthalmopathy. The sample holds many counts of this clonotype. Amplified TCR beta CDR3 regions derived from RNA transcripts. The TCR CDR3 first-round RT-PCR relied on the HTBI primer set. TCRdb called the multiplex PCR reads again in MiXCR, with one record for every CDR3 protein. The sample records about 590,000 distinct CDR3 sequences, 12% to 15% being singletons. The V and J ends lost 0 bases and 7 bases respectively, with 13 bases between them. The CDR3 runs 14 residues. Looked up from germline, CDR1 is DFQATT and CDR2 is SNEGSKA (reference sequence).

The sequence was collected from a woman younger than 35 with Graves' ophthalmopathy. Input material: blood. The V gene is TRBV20-1, the J gene TRBJ2-1; the D is unclear. This CDR3 is CSARDPRRPNEQFF. CDR3 DNA: TGCAGTGCTAGAGATCCACGAAGGCCAAATGAGCAGTTCTTC.